This TCR beta chain was observed in a study of blood T cell repertoires in COVID-19. On the study more broadly: Spain, Italy and the United States supplied samples that represented acute and convalescent COVID-19.

Original handling: Researchers report that nucleated cell counts were estimated from reference gene primer amplification. The protocol was immunoSEQ multiplex PCR, while the TCRdb copy is restricted to in-frame clones and leaves out a portion. That table is the source of V, J and clone size, and D and trimming were worked out from the DNA. The table lists under 200,000 clones, approximately 85% of them singletons. The receptor comes from a woman older than 75 with acute or convalescent COVID-19. The sample consisted of peripheral blood.

The CDR3 is CASSRLSQETQYF. The CDR3, as DNA: TGTGCCAGCAGTCGACTCTCCCAAGAGACCCAGTACTTC. This chain joins TRBV11-2 and TRBJ2-5; D is undetermined. V dropped 6 bases and J dropped 1 base, with 9 bases sitting between them. The CDR3 has 13 amino acids. Germline lookup yields CDR1 SGHAT and CDR2 FQNNGV.